The TCR beta chain under discussion was sequenced for a study of blood T cells in healthy people across ages. V was trimmed by 4 bases and J by 0 bases, leaving 10 bases between them. The CDR3 runs to 15 residues. Germline V gene data show CDR1 as SGHRS and CDR2 as YFSETQ. Through a sample-barcoded 5' primer and a J-beta primer mix, a second PCR was run for roughly 7 to 11 cycles. Every single cDNA molecule received a tag from a template-switch adaptor with 12 random nucleotides. From the 5' RACE reads, TCRdb called clonotypes with MiXCR, one entry per CDR3 protein. The sample includes about 680,000 distinct CDR3 sequences, roughly 49% of them seen just once. Each sample provided at least 5 micrograms of extracted total RNA. Study-wide results and caveats: Per million T cells, TCR beta diversity dropped about linearly as age rose. Estimates based on one million T cells were treated as lower bounds.

Turning to this clonotype: Its antigen is currently unknown.

The source of this sequence is a woman aged 55-69 years in good health. Sequencing was performed on blood. V usage is TRBV5-1 and J usage is TRBJ1-4; D is ambiguous. This CDR3 is CASSLEGSTNEKLFF. CDR3 nucleotide sequence: TGCGCCAGCAGCCTTGAGGGTTCAACTAATGAAAAACTGTTTTTT.